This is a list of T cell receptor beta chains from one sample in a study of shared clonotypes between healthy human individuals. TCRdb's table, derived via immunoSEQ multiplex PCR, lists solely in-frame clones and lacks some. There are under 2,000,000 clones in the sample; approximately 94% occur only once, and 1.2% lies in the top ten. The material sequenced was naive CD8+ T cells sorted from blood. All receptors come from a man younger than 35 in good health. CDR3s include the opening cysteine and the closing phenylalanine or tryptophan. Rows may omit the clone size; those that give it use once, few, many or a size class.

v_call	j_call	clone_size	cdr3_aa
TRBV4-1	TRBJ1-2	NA	CASSQPDSSLVGGYTF
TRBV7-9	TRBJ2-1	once	CASSLEGPYNEQFF
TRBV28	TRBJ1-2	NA	CASSLMWADYGYTF
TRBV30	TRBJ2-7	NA	CAWSVLGYEQYF
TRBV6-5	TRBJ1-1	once	CASSLHPLNTEAFF
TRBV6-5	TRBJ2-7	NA	CASSYNEEAGQYF
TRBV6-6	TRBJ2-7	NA	CASSSGQEVAYEQYF
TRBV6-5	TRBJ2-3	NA	CASSPRIADTQYF
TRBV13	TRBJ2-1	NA	CASRPTGIEQFF
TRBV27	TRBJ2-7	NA	CASSSQDSPSYEQYF
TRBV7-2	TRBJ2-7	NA	CASSLLLLGEQYF
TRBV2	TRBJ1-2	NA	CASSEGTGGGYGYTF
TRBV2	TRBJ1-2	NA	CASSEAYITSLQSGDQYGYTF
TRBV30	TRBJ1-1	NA	CAWSRQGGTEAFF
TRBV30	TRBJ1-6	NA	CAWNTGGGSPLHF
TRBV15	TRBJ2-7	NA	CATSPSLRLTLYDEQYF
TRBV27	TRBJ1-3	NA	CASSQLPLTGYGNTIYF
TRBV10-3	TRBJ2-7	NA	CAISAWDGSSYEQYF
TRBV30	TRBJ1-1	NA	CAWSVGVGTEAFF
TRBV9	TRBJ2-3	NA	CASSLAGIGDTQYF
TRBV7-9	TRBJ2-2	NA	CASSLWDKNTGELFF
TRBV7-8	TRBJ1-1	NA	CASSLALVMNTEAFF
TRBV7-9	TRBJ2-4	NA	CASSSSGGAAKNIQYF
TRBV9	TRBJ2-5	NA	CASSVDGALQETQYF
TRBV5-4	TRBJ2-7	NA	CASSLSSGGTYEQYF
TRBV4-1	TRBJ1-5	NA	CASSQFTEGNQPQHF
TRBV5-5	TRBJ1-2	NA	CASSSTGGNYGYTF
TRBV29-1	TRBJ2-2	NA	CSVEGGGELFF
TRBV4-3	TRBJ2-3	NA	CASSQVGERRTDTQYF
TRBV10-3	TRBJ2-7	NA	CAIRPGLAGYEQYF
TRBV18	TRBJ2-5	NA	CASSVPPGETQYF
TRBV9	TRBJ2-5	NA	CASSATGTYQETQYF
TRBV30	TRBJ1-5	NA	CAWSIEGGQPQHF
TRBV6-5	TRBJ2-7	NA	CASSYSRTVEVQYF
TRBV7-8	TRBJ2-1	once	CASSLQGGSYNEQFF
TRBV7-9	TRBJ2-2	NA	CASSSGAGLVTGELFF
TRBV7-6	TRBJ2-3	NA	CASSLSSGSGTDTQYF
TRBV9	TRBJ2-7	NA	CASSVGLAGDEQYF
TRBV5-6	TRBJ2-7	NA	CASSPNAGPRGYEQYF
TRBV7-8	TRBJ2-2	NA	CASSTQIGGGHLEANTGELFF
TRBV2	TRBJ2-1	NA	CASSPGTGYAEQFF
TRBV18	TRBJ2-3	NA	CASSTRTAGDTQYF
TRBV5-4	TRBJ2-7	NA	CASSSNPGYEQYF